This T cell receptor (beta chain) was documented in a study of T cell responses to AZD1222 COVID-19 vaccine. Overall study: Samples with a second dose at about 4 or about 12 weeks were pooled together. General study points: There were mostly white British donors and more females than males, and clonal diversity was possibly underestimated. Vaccine-related CD4 TCRs covered spike, predominating at 160-218 and 743-854.

In the case of this clone: Its specificity is unknown.

The CDR3 is 15 residues long. Germline loops: CDR1 SGHTA, CDR2 FQGNSA. Trimming pared 3 bases from V and 2 bases from J, leaving 10 bases between. Assay: immunoSEQ multiplex PCR; the TCRdb copy retains only in-frame clones and omits some. Among more than 150,000 clones, around 90% were seen once, and the ten largest hold 4% to 5.5%. The source material was peripheral blood, sampled on day 0 of AZD1222 vaccination. The rearrangement joins TRBV7-2 to TRBJ1-4; D may be TRBD1 (6 bases). The TCR was taken from an adult in good health. The CDR3 coding sequence is TGTGCCAGCAGCTTGGTAGACAGGACTAATGAAAAACTGTTTTTT. Residues: CASSLVDRTNEKLFF.